The T cell receptor (beta chain) described here comes from a study of cytomegalovirus exposure and HLA in healthy donors. TCRdb's table, derived via immunoSEQ multiplex PCR, lists solely in-frame clones and lacks some. The sample gives some 250,000 clones, 90% of which show up once; about 0.36% is in the top ten. This CDR3 has 16 amino acids. V shed 6 bases, J shed 3 bases, and the junction held 9 bases outside the gene matches. The germline CDR1 and CDR2 sequences are LGHNA and YSLEER. The source of this sequence is a woman younger than 30 in good health and CMV-seronegative. This chain joins TRBV4-3 and TRBJ2-7; 12 nucleotides align to TRBD1. Sequences were obtained from PBMCs. This chain's CDR3 is CASSHSGTGGYYEQYF. The DNA for the CDR3 is TGCGCCAGCAGTCACTCCGGGACAGGGGGCTACTACGAGCAGTACTTC.